A selection of T cell receptor beta chains follows, all from one sample in a study of cytomegalovirus exposure and HLA in healthy donors. Only in-frame clones appear in the TCRdb table, and some are missing; sequencing was by immunoSEQ multiplex PCR. The sample has 100,000 to 150,000 clones, approximately 8.9% seen once. What was sequenced was PBMCs. Receptors were obtained from a woman in her thirties or forties in good health and CMV-seropositive. Both conserved end residues are trimmed from each CDR3.

v_gene	j_gene	CDR3aa
TRBV9	TRBJ1-4	ASSARQGATNEKLF
TRBV6-5	TRBJ2-7	ASSYMGGEQY
TRBV6-6	TRBJ1-1	ASTIVRGNTEAF
TRBV13	TRBJ1-1	ASSVRGHDTEAF
TRBV6-1	TRBJ2-6	ASSEWARSGQGSGANVLT
TRBV28	TRBJ1-5	ASSLKVPGRGLVGNQPQH
TRBV5-6	TRBJ1-4	ASSFYSATNEKLF
TRBV19	TRBJ1-1	ASTAYRENTEAF
TRBV19	TRBJ1-2	ASSIRTGGGYGYT
TRBV18	TRBJ2-3	ASSPGQGLLGPDTQY
TRBV5-1	TRBJ1-5	ASSLEVGDNQPQH
TRBV2	TRBJ2-7	ASSEAGAGGYEQY
TRBV7-8	TRBJ2-1	ASSPAGTSGEVLDEQF
TRBV7-2	TRBJ1-3	ASSLAFGSGNTIY
TRBV6-5	TRBJ2-7	ASREQGTYEQY
TRBV4-1	TRBJ1-2	ASSQASETASHYGYT
TRBV18	TRBJ2-5	ASSRQFQETQY
TRBV6-6	TRBJ2-7	ASTLEGGAIQY
TRBV5-1	TRBJ1-2	ASSAGTGGRYGYT
TRBV5-1	TRBJ2-3	ASSLSSTDTQY
TRBV7-2	TRBJ1-2	ASSPPGTGVGYT
TRBV5-4	TRBJ2-1	ASSLGVAGGPLQNEQF
TRBV6-1	TRBJ1-6	ASSEEAGGNSPLH
TRBV18	TRBJ1-1	ASSRLQSEAF
TRBV5-4	TRBJ2-3	ASSLGGLSRGDTQY
TRBV7-6	TRBJ2-3	ASSLGAGGGTDTQY
TRBV4-3	TRBJ2-2	ASSQGRLFSTGELF
TRBV2	TRBJ2-2	ASISGSTGTGELF
TRBV5-4	TRBJ1-4	ASSPQGASNEKLF